This T cell receptor (beta chain) was identified during a study of blood T cell repertoires in COVID-19. About the research overall: Donors in the United States, Italy and Spain gave samples during acute or convalescent COVID-19.

Enrollees, about 18 to 90 years old, lived in 24 US areas. Participant-given clinical history determined each cohort assignment. Original processing methods: It was from reference gene primer amplification that nucleated cell counts were estimated. Clones were sequenced by immunoSEQ multiplex PCR, and TCRdb holds only the in-frame ones, with some missing. V and J calls and clone size are as listed in that table; D and trimming were resolved from the DNA. The sample lists roughly 160,000 clones, approximately 88% occurring once. This clonotype was sampled from an older woman who had recovered from COVID-19. The source material was PBMCs or T cells enriched from blood (not recorded which).

CDR3 DNA sequence: TGTGCCAGCAGCTCAGGGCGCGGCTATGGCTACACCTTC. This encodes CASSSGRGYGYTF. This sequence joins TRBV7-9 and TRBJ1-2; TRBD1 might be the D (5 bases). The CDR3 totals 13 residues. CDR1 SEHNR and CDR2 FQNEAQ come from the germline V gene (reference sequence). The V end lost 4 bases, the J end lost 4 bases, and 10 bases lay between the germline ends.